Presented here are 9 T cell receptor beta chains from one specimen sequenced in a study of cytomegalovirus exposure and HLA in healthy donors. The repertoire was sequenced with immunoSEQ multiplex PCR; TCRdb's copy has only in-frame clones and lacks some. Of around 250,000 clones in the sample, around 90% were seen once. Material: PBMCs. These receptors all come from a woman in her late teens or twenties in good health and CMV-seronegative.

This clone was counted once. The chain links TRBV10-2 to TRBJ1-6, with a weak D call TRBD1 (5 bases). The V end lost 2 bases, the J end lost 1 base, and 9 bases lay between the germline ends. This CDR3 region has 16 residues. CDR1 is WSHSY and CDR2 is SAAADI in the germline V gene. The CDR3 region has the DNA TGCGCCAGCAGTGAGGGCAGGGCGTCCTATAATTCACCCCTCCACTTT. This gives the protein CASSEGRASYNSPLHF.

The gene calls are TRBV5-6 and TRBJ2-7, with 9 bases matching TRBD1. CDR3 size: 13 residues. Germline CDR1 and CDR2: SGHDT and YYEEEE. Trimming cost V 4 bases and J 6 bases; bases outside gene matches: 5. CDR3 region: CASSLGTGSEQYF. The CDR3, as DNA: TGTGCCAGCAGCCTCGGGACAGGGAGCGAGCAGTACTTC.

The chain is built from TRBV4-1 and TRBJ2-7; TRBD1 aligns across 10 bases. The V and J ends lost 4 bases and 6 bases, in that order; junction bases with no gene match: 9. The CDR3 consists of 15 residues. Germline lookup yields CDR1 MGHRA and CDR2 YSYEKL. The CDR3 protein is CASSPQTGGFVEQYV. The CDR3 nucleotides are TGCGCCAGCAGCCCCCAGACAGGGGGCTTCGTCGAGCAGTACGTC.

The chain employs TRBV6-1 and TRBJ2-7; D possibly corresponds to TRBD1 (5 bases). CDR1 is MNHNS, CDR2 SASEGT, per germline. The V end lost 6 bases, the J end lost 3 bases, and 9 bases lay between the germline ends. The CDR3 sequence is 12 residues long. The CDR3 DNA reads as TGTGCCAGCAGCCAGGGTATCTACGAGCAGTACGTC. Encoded protein: CASSQGIYEQYV.

The CDR3 protein is CASSYRGPETQYF. In DNA, the CDR3 is TGTGCCAGCAGTTACAGGGGGCCGGAGACCCAGTACTTC. The chain employs TRBV6-5 and TRBJ2-5; TRBD1 agrees at 7 bases. J gave up 5 bases and V 2 bases, and 2 bases lay outside the gene matches. In germline, CDR1 is MNHEY, CDR2 SVGAGI. The CDR3 contains 13 residues.

The chain combines TRBV28 with TRBJ1-1, with D perhaps matching TRBD1 (5 bases). V was pared by 5 bases and J by 3 bases, with 16 bases between. Germline CDR1 MDHEN, CDR2 SYDVKM. The CDR3 runs to 15 residues. The CDR3 reads CASSIYRNEYTEAFF. CDR3 DNA: TGTGCCAGCAGTATTTACAGGAATGAGTACACTGAAGCTTTCTTT.

The chain carries TRBV27 and TRBJ1-5, with 12 bases matching TRBD1. Germline V lookup: CDR1 MNHEY, CDR2 SMNVEV (reference sequence). CDR3 length equals 15 residues. V lost 10 bases and J lost 5; bases outside the gene matches: 9. CDR3 nucleotide sequence: TGTGCCAATGGGGACAGGGGGCATGATGATCAGCCCCAGCATTTT. Its translation: CANGDRGHDDQPQHF.

The J gene is TRBJ1-2, the V gene TRBV30, with 8 bases that match TRBD1. Germline trimming cut 0 bases from V and 7 bases from J; bases unmatched to any gene: 4. Per the germline V gene, CDR1 is GTSNPN and CDR2 is SVGIG (reference sequence). The CDR3 runs to 13 residues. The DNA for the CDR3 is TGTGCCTGGAGTGTTACAGGGGGACTTGGCTACACCTTC. Protein sequence: CAWSVTGGLGYTF.

This chain links TRBV15 with TRBJ2-2; no reliable D call. Germline CDR1 and CDR2: LNHNV and YYDKDF (reference sequence). With 0 bases removed from V and 0 bases from J, the gap between germline ends came to 8 bases. This CDR3 spans 16 amino acids. CDR3 residues: CATSRDEGANTGELFF. CDR3 nucleotides: TGTGCCACCAGCAGAGATGAAGGAGCGAACACCGGGGAGCTGTTTTTT.